A selection of T cell receptor beta chains follows, all from one sample in a study of OX40 agonist ivuxolimab in advanced cancers. Data came from immunoSEQ multiplex PCR; TCRdb stores just in-frame clones and leaves some out. The sample gives about 42,000 clones, approximately 78% of which show up once; over 2.5% is in the top ten. The starting material was CD4+ or CD8+ T cells sorted from blood, obtained in a trial of the OX40 agonist ivuxolimab. The receptors come from an adult with an advanced solid tumor such as melanoma, head and neck, liver or kidney cancer. Each CDR3 is given with its conserved first and last residue. Each record gives: D gene, clone size, J gene, V gene, CDR3 length, CDR3 DNA, CDR3 protein. The D gene is left open where the match is weak. Some rows have no size entry. The others give once, few or many, or a class for an expanded clone.

D: .; size: .; J: TRBJ1-2; V: TRBV11-2; length: 13; DNA: TGTGCCAGCAGCCACAAGCTGGCCTATGGCTACACCTTC; CDR3: CASSHKLAYGYTF
D: TRBD2; size: once; J: TRBJ2-5; V: TRBV30; length: 14; DNA: TGTGCCTGGAGTGAAGTGGGACTAGCGGGAGGTGGATACTTC; CDR3: CAWSEVGLAGGGYF
D: .; size: .; J: TRBJ1-5; V: TRBV6-1; length: 16; DNA: TGTGCCAGCAGTGAAGCAAACCGGGCAGGAGGTCAGCCCCAGCATTTT; CDR3: CASSEANRAGGQPQHF
D: .; size: once; J: TRBJ1-1; V: TRBV5-4; length: 16; DNA: TGTGCCAGCAACTTTGGGCTGGCGGACCTGGGCACTGAAGCTTTCTTT; CDR3: CASNFGLADLGTEAFF
D: .; size: .; J: TRBJ2-2; V: TRBV6-1; length: 13; DNA: TGTGCCACTCGCGATCAGGGGTCCGGGGAGCTGTTTTTT; CDR3: CATRDQGSGELFF
D: .; size: .; J: TRBJ2-2; V: TRBV7-9; length: 13; DNA: TGTGCCAGCAGCCATCAGGGTCCCGGGGAGCTGTTTTTT; CDR3: CASSHQGPGELFF
D: .; size: .; J: TRBJ1-1; V: TRBV7-7; length: 15; DNA: TGTGCCAGCAGCTCATATTTGACACTGGACACTGAAGCTTTCTTT; CDR3: CASSSYLTLDTEAFF
D: .; size: .; J: TRBJ2-1; V: TRBV11-3; length: 12; DNA: TGTGCCAGCGGCGGCCGCTACAATGAGCAGTTCTTC; CDR3: CASGGRYNEQFF
D: .; size: .; J: TRBJ2-3; V: TRBV11-2; length: 12; DNA: TGTGCCAGCAGCCGTGATAAGGATACGCAGTATTTT; CDR3: CASSRDKDTQYF
D: TRBD2; size: .; J: TRBJ2-2; V: TRBV7-8; length: 16; DNA: TGTGCCAGCAGCTTAGCCGCGGGAGGGAACACCGGGGAGCTGTTTTTT; CDR3: CASSLAAGGNTGELFF
D: TRBD1; size: .; J: TRBJ2-7; V: TRBV27; length: 14; DNA: TGTGCCAGCAGCCAGGACAGGGGAGACCCCGAGCAGTACTTC; CDR3: CASSQDRGDPEQYF
D: TRBD2; size: few; J: TRBJ2-7; V: TRBV6-1; length: 20; DNA: TGTGCCAGCAGTGAGGTAGTGGTAGCGAATAGCGGGGGACTTTACTACGAGCAGTACTTC; CDR3: CASSEVVVANSGGLYYEQYF
D: .; size: few; J: TRBJ1-1; V: TRBV15; length: 13; DNA: TGTGCCACCAGCAGAGGGGGGGGGAGAGAAGCTTTCTTT; CDR3: CATSRGGGREAFF
D: .; size: .; J: TRBJ1-3; V: TRBV5-1; length: 16; DNA: TGCGCCAGCAGCTTGGCCGTCGCGAGGGCTGGAAACACCATATATTTT; CDR3: CASSLAVARAGNTIYF
D: .; size: .; J: TRBJ2-3; V: TRBV6-5; length: 15; DNA: TGTGCCAGCAGTTACTCAAGACCTTACACAGATACGCAGTATTTT; CDR3: CASSYSRPYTDTQYF
D: .; size: few; J: TRBJ1-3; V: TRBV27; length: 13; DNA: TGTGCCAGCATTCCTCACTCTGGAAACACCATATATTTT; CDR3: CASIPHSGNTIYF
D: TRBD1; size: .; J: TRBJ2-7; V: TRBV23-1; length: 15; DNA: TGCGCCAGCAGTCATCCGGGACAGAGTTACTACGAGCAGTACTTC; CDR3: CASSHPGQSYYEQYF
D: .; size: .; J: TRBJ2-7; V: TRBV5-1; length: 13; DNA: TGCGCCAGCAGCTCGGTCGCGTCCTACGAGCAGTACTTC; CDR3: CASSSVASYEQYF